This T cell receptor (beta chain) was retrieved from a study of tumor-infiltrating lymphocytes in localized non-small cell lung cancer. Study summary: Several tumor histologies, both smoking statuses, and some post-neoadjuvant chemotherapy samples were included. Study-level points and caveats: Each assay used a separate piece of the same tissue. Only some patients had TCR sequencing, depending on available tissue.

The CDR3 totals 14 residues. The germline V and J ends were trimmed by 4 bases and 4 bases, with 14 bases remaining between them. From germline, CDR1 is SEHNR and CDR2 FQNEAQ (reference sequence). Repertoires were generated with immunoSEQ multiplex PCR, while TCRdb's copy carries only in-frame clones and drops some. The data contain about 6,700 clones, 76% of them seen just once; the ten biggest clones take up roughly 15%. On this clone itself: Its antigen is currently unknown.

The chain combines TRBV7-9 with TRBJ2-7; a possible D gene is TRBD1 (5 bases). Input material: uninvolved lung tissue not adjacent to the tumor. The source of this sequence is a human donor with non-small cell lung cancer. The CDR3, as DNA: TGTGCCAGCAGCTCAACCGATACAGGTTACGAGCAGTACTTC. It codes for CASSSTDTGYEQYF.